One sample yielded the 25 T cell receptor beta chains listed below, sequenced in a study of blood T cells in healthy people across ages. Combining a sample-barcoded 5' primer with a J-beta primer mix, a second PCR ran for roughly 6 to 11 cycles. TCRdb itself ran the 5' RACE reads through MiXCR, one entry per CDR3 protein. The data contain fewer than 900,000 distinct CDR3 sequences, 35% to 40% of them singletons. The sample consisted of blood. The receptors originated from a man aged 18 to 30 in good health.

This clonotype was recorded only once. The junction shows a germline mismatch at one end, possibly a read error. The chain is built from TRBV7-2 and TRBJ2-3; 8 nucleotides align to TRBD1. The CDR3 loop spans 16 amino acids. Germline CDR1 and CDR2: SGHTA and FQGNSA. The DNA of the CDR3 is TGTGCCAGCAGCTTACAGGGGGCCACTAGCACAGAGACGCAGTATTTT. It translates to CASSLQGATSTETQYF.

This clonotype has more than one count but fewer than ten. V gene TRBV7-9 combines with J gene TRBJ2-3; 8 nucleotides align to TRBD2. Germline V CDR1 and CDR2: SEHNR, FQNEAQ (reference sequence). The CDR3 contains 18 residues. With V trimmed by 5 bases and J by 2 bases, 15 bases remained unmatched. The CDR3 DNA sequence: TGTGCCAGCAGCCCCCTCGGGGGGGGCCTCTTGATCACAGATACGCAGTATTTT. It yields the protein CASSPLGGGLLITDTQYF.

The V call is TRBV15, the J call TRBJ2-7, with TRBD1 matching over 7 bases. The CDR3 has 15 residues. The V segment lost 2 bases and the J segment 0 bases; nucleotides outside the gene matches: 4. The germline V gene encodes CDR1 LNHNV and CDR2 YYDKDF (reference sequence). As DNA, the CDR3 is TGTGCCACCAGCAGACGGACAGGCTCCTCCTACGAGCAGTACTTC. It specifies CATSRRTGSSYEQYF.

This clonotype showed up many times. Germline and junction disagree at one end, which may indicate a read error. The chain links TRBV5-1 to TRBJ1-5; a weak D match, TRBD1 (6 bases). The CDR3 runs 13 residues. The germline CDR1 and CDR2 sequences are SGHRS and YFSETQ. The CDR3 coding sequence is TGTGCCAGCAGCAAGGACAGTAATCAGCCCCAGCATTTT. Amino acids: CASSKDSNQPQHF.

This clonotype appeared many times. This chain links TRBV19 with TRBJ2-3; TRBD2 matches at 9 bases. The germline V gene encodes CDR1 LNHDA and CDR2 SQIVND (reference sequence). The CDR3 is 18 amino acids. Trimming removed 2 bases from V and 1 base from J; junction bases left unmatched: 10. The CDR3 spells CASSIYPRASGGTDTQYF. CDR3 nucleotide sequence: TGTGCCAGTAGTATATACCCCAGGGCTAGCGGGGGCACAGATACGCAGTATTTT.

This sequence joins TRBV5-5 and TRBJ1-2, with TRBD1 as a possible D gene (5 bases). Trimming removed 5 bases from V and 6 bases from J, with 14 bases in between. Germline V gene data show CDR1 as SGHKS and CDR2 as YYEKEE (reference sequence). The CDR3 runs to 13 residues. The CDR3 DNA reads as TGTGCCAGCAGTTCGGACACTTCCGATGGCTACACCTTC. Amino acids: CASSSDTSDGYTF.

This clonotype was counted a few times. The chain uses TRBV4-2 and TRBJ1-2, with no clear D. Deletions cut 0 bases from V and 4 bases from J, with 15 bases between. The CDR3 has 16 amino acids. Germline CDR1 reads LGHNA; CDR2 reads YNFKEQ. The CDR3 nucleotides are TGTGCCAGCAGCCAAGATAGGCAGGCAGCAACCTATGGCTACACCTTC. Translation: CASSQDRQAATYGYTF.

The rearrangement uses TRBV5-1 and TRBJ2-5, with D uncertain. Germline values: CDR1 SGHRS, CDR2 YFSETQ. V lost 3 bases to trimming and J lost 4 bases, with 13 bases between them. The CDR3 extends over 14 amino acids. The CDR3 reads CASSSTSPRETQYF. The CDR3 bases are TGCGCCAGCAGCTCCACCAGCCCTAGAGAGACCCAGTACTTC.

This clonotype was recorded at least ten times. This chain uses TRBV2 with TRBJ1-2; 7 nucleotides line up with TRBD1. The germline V gene has CDR1 SNHLY and CDR2 FYNNEI. With V trimmed by 6 bases and J by 2 bases, 6 bases remained unmatched. CDR3 length equals 14 residues. In DNA, the CDR3 is TGTGCCAGCAGGCAACAGGGGTACAACTATGGCTACACCTTC. It is translated as CASRQQGYNYGYTF.

This clonotype was seen a handful of times. The gene calls are TRBV12-3 or TRBV12-4 and TRBJ1-5, with TRBD1 matching over 10 bases. The junction had 4 bases not matched to a gene; V was cut back by 3 bases and J by 2 bases. The CDR3 spans 16 residues. CDR3 sequence: CASSFLGQGGNQPQHF. The DNA of the CDR3 is TGTGCCAGCAGTTTCCTAGGACAGGGGGGCAATCAGCCCCAGCATTTT.

Notes on this clonotype: A much larger clone differs by one base, so this may be a read error. The rearrangement uses TRBV20-1 and TRBJ2-5; D perhaps matches TRBD1 (5 bases). This CDR3 region has 13 residues. Germline V gene sequence: CDR1 DFQATT, CDR2 SNEGSKA (reference sequence). CDR3 residues: CSARGQGQETHYF. CDR3 coding DNA: TGCAGTGCTAGAGGGCAGGGTCAAGAGACCCATTACTTC.

This clonotype was found once. V is TRBV4-1 and J is TRBJ2-3, with D tentatively TRBD1 (5 bases). V shed 6 bases and J shed 7 bases, with 17 bases lying between them. Looked up from germline, CDR1 is MGHRA and CDR2 is YSYEKL. The CDR3 is 14 amino acids. Here the CDR3 reads CASSLGTGHNTQYF. The CDR3 DNA reads as TGCGCCAGCAGTCTAGGCACAGGCCACAATACGCAGTATTTT.

This clonotype was seen repeatedly, ten times or more. The chain joins TRBV29-1 to TRBJ2-1; 14 bases map to TRBD2. V was clipped by 6 bases and J by 8 bases; unmatched bases: 6. In germline, CDR1 is SQVTM, CDR2 ANQGSEA. This CDR3 has 14 residues. The CDR3 here is CSVLTSGGVYEQFF. The DNA for the CDR3 is TGCAGCGTGCTGACTAGCGGGGGGGTATATGAGCAGTTCTTC.

As for this clonotype: This clone may be a read error of a much larger clone one base away. The chain has TRBV7-2 and TRBJ2-1, with D uncertain. The germline V gene has CDR1 SGHTA and CDR2 FQGNSA. Trimming shortened V by 4 bases and J by 10 bases, and 11 bases separated the two germline ends. There are 12 residues in the CDR3. CDR3 residues: CASSYGSYEQFF. In DNA, the CDR3 is TGTGCCAGCAGCTACGGTTCTTACGAGCAGTTCTTC.

The rearrangement links TRBV7-6 to TRBJ2-1; 7 bases match TRBD2. V was clipped by 4 bases and J by 4 bases; unmatched bases: 10. The CDR3 loop spans 16 amino acids. Germline loops: CDR1 SGHVS, CDR2 FNYEAQ. This chain's CDR3 is CASSSEAGEVYNEQFF. DNA for the CDR3: TGTGCCAGCAGCTCCGAGGCGGGAGAGGTTTACAATGAGCAGTTCTTC.

This chain links TRBV20-1 with TRBJ2-1; no clear D gene. This CDR3 spans 16 amino acids. The V gene lost 0 bases and the J gene lost 0 bases, with 12 bases spanning the gap. Germline loops: CDR1 DFQATT, CDR2 SNEGSKA (reference sequence). CDR3 DNA: TGCAGTGCTAGAGATCCGCGGCGTTTCTCCTACAATGAGCAGTTCTTC. Translated: CSARDPRRFSYNEQFF.

V gene TRBV20-1 combines with J gene TRBJ1-1; D not certain. Germline CDR1 reads DFQATT; CDR2 reads SNEGSKA (reference sequence). The CDR3 runs to 12 residues. V was cut by 6 bases and J by 5 bases, with 13 bases left in between. This CDR3 reads CSASVAGTEAFF. As DNA, the CDR3 is TGCAGTGCCTCAGTTGCTGGAACTGAAGCTTTCTTT.

This clonotype occurred a few times. The CDR3 DNA sequence: TGTGCCAGCAGCTCTCTCAACAGGCGAAGGGTCTACGAGCAGTACTTC. Residues: CASSSLNRRRVYEQYF. The rearrangement uses TRBV7-2 and TRBJ2-7, with D tentatively TRBD1 (5 bases). From germline, CDR1 is SGHTA and CDR2 FQGNSA. CDR3 length: 16 amino acids. V was clipped by 4 bases and J by 3 bases, with 19 bases between them.

This clonotype was detected ten times or more. The chain carries TRBV9 and TRBJ2-1; the D gene is possibly TRBD1 (5 bases). There are 13 residues in the CDR3. Germline V CDR1 and CDR2: SGDLS, YYNGEE. Trimming pared 0 bases from V and 7 bases from J, leaving 8 bases between. The CDR3: CASSVEGANEQFF. The CDR3 DNA sequence: TGTGCCAGCAGCGTAGAAGGGGCGAATGAGCAGTTCTTC.

Only a few counts were recorded for this clonotype. The rearrangement uses TRBV7-2 and TRBJ1-1; D gene unclear. V lost 3 bases and J lost 5, with 10 bases in between. The V gene's germline CDR1 is SGHTA and CDR2 FQGNSA. The CDR3 loop spans 13 amino acids. The CDR3 nucleotides read TGTGCCAGCAGCTTCGGGGTTTCGACTGAAGCTTTCTTT. Encoded protein: CASSFGVSTEAFF.

This clonotype was seen more than once but under ten times. The chain recombines TRBV7-2 with TRBJ2-1; weak D call: TRBD1 (5 bases). Germline V gene data show CDR1 as SGHTA and CDR2 as FQGNSA. Trimming took off 3 bases at V and 7 bases at J, with 13 bases between the two ends. The CDR3 extends over 14 amino acids. The CDR3 DNA follows: TGTGCCAGCAGCTTGGTACAGGCGTTAAATGAGCAGTTCTTC. Translating it yields CASSLVQALNEQFF.

A few counts support this clonotype. The rearrangement links TRBV12-3 or TRBV12-4 to TRBJ2-5; the D gene is possibly TRBD2 (5 bases). This CDR3 has 16 residues. V was pared by 2 bases and J by 11 bases, with 24 bases between. Here the CDR3 reads CASSLMAGVGGNEQYF. Written as DNA, the CDR3 is TGTGCCAGCAGTTTAATGGCCGGGGTGGGCGGCAATGAGCAGTACTTC.

In the case of this clonotype: One end of the junction fails to match germline, which may point to a read error. The J gene is TRBJ2-7, the V gene TRBV2; D not certain. Germline CDR1 reads SNHLY; CDR2 reads FYNNEI. CDR3 length: 15 residues. This CDR3 is CACSGSKWSSYEQYF. CDR3 sequence (DNA): TGTGCCTGCAGTGGCTCTAAGTGGTCTTCCTACGAGCAGTACTTC.

This clonotype was observed a few times. The J gene is TRBJ2-7, the V gene TRBV18, with no clear D. The V gene lost 1 base and the J gene lost 3 bases, with 7 bases spanning the gap. The CDR3 spans 13 residues. Germline lookup yields CDR1 KGHSH and CDR2 LQKENI. CDR3 amino acids: CASSPLGRYEQYF. CDR3 in DNA: TGTGCCAGCTCACCACTTGGACGCTACGAGCAGTACTTC.

This clonotype turned up a few times. The chain joins TRBV7-9 to TRBJ2-3; D could derive from TRBD1 or TRBD2 (5 bases each). The CDR3 runs 15 residues. Germline lookup yields CDR1 SEHNR and CDR2 FQNEAQ (reference sequence). Trimming removed 5 bases from V and 5 bases from J, with 17 bases in between. This chain's CDR3 is CASSTGREGKDTQYF. The CDR3 coding sequence is TGTGCCAGCAGCACGGGCCGAGAGGGGAAAGATACGCAGTATTTT. Combining the CDR3 with reference TRBV7-9 and TRBJ2-3 gives the whole variable domain DTGVSQNPRHKITKRGQNVTFRCDPISEHNRLYWYRQTLGQGPEFLTYFQNEAQLEKSRLLSDRFSAERPKGSFSTLEIQRTEQGDSAMYLCASSTGREGKDTQYFGPGTRLTVL.